The 30 T cell receptor beta chains below come from one sample, sequenced in a study of T cell repertoires in cytomegalovirus infection. Each CDR3 protein gets one entry after TCRdb re-called the reads with MiXCR. The sample holds about 770,000 distinct CDR3 sequences, 25% to 35% seen once. Antigens of these TCRs are unknown. This specimen consisted of cultured CD8+ T cells from PBMCs, obtained from culture after CMV antigen stimulation. These receptors originate from a human donor in good health (CMV status not recorded). Some clones in this sample may be carry-over from other donors' samples.

This clonotype was picked up many times. The CDR3 region has the DNA TGTGCCAGCAGGAGCTCCGGGACAGCCTACAATCAGCCCCAGCATTTT. This sequence encodes CASRSSGTAYNQPQHF. The chain joins TRBV6-2 or TRBV6-3 to TRBJ1-5, with TRBD1 identical over 7 bases. The CDR3 is made up of 16 amino acids. Germline trimming cut 6 bases from V and 3 bases from J; bases unmatched to any gene: 11. CDR1 MNHEY and CDR2 SVGEGT come from the germline V gene.

This clonotype was observed at least ten times. The rearrangement joins TRBV7-6 to TRBJ2-5; D unclear. There are 14 residues in the CDR3. Trimming removed 1 base at V and 3 bases at J, with 9 bases between. The germline V gene encodes CDR1 SGHVS and CDR2 FNYEAQ. Here the CDR3 DNA reads TGTGCCAGCAGCTTAGGAAGAATCGAAGAGACCCAGTACTTC. The encoded protein is CASSLGRIEETQYF.

The chain has TRBV24-1 and TRBJ1-5; 7 bases line up with TRBD1. Trimming cost V 3 bases and J 6 bases; bases outside gene matches: 7. This CDR3 region has 15 residues. The germline gives CDR1 KGHDR, CDR2 SFDVKD. This chain's CDR3 is CATSDGTDWAQPQHF. The CDR3 coding sequence is TGTGCCACCAGTGATGGGACAGACTGGGCTCAGCCCCAGCATTTT.

V usage is TRBV6-2 or TRBV6-3 and J usage is TRBJ1-5; maybe TRBD1 (5 bases). V lost 6 bases to trimming and J lost 6 bases, with 18 bases between them. The germline V gene encodes CDR1 MNHEY and CDR2 SVGEGT. The CDR3 extends over 15 amino acids. CDR3 sequence reads: CASSLGHLLLQPQHF. The CDR3 DNA sequence: TGTGCCAGCAGCCTCGGACATCTCCTGCTTCAGCCCCAGCATTTT.

This clonotype has a single count. The gene calls are TRBV27 and TRBJ1-1; no definite D call. The CDR3 sequence is 13 residues long. Germline CDR1 is MNHEY and CDR2 is SMNVEV (reference sequence). The germline V and J ends were trimmed by 6 bases and 5 bases, with 13 bases remaining between them. The CDR3 nucleotides read TGTGCCAGCAGCTGGGCCTCGGGGACTGAAGCTTTCTTT. It is translated as CASSWASGTEAFF.

This clonotype was observed many times. The chain has TRBV10-3 and TRBJ1-2; perhaps TRBD1 as D (6 bases). Germline V lookup: CDR1 ENHRY, CDR2 SYGVKD. The CDR3 sequence is 13 residues long. Trimming cost V 4 bases and J 5 bases, with 11 bases left between them. The CDR3 region is CAISVKRGYGYTF. In DNA, the CDR3 is TGTGCCATCAGTGTGAAGAGGGGGTATGGCTACACCTTC.

A few counts support this clonotype. The chain is built from TRBV5-1 and TRBJ2-5; 8 bases map to TRBD2. V trimming: 2 bases; J trimming: 3 bases; junction bases outside the gene matches: 3. The CDR3 contains 14 residues. Germline V gene sequence: CDR1 SGHRS, CDR2 YFSETQ. In DNA form, the CDR3 reads TGCGCCAGCAGCTTCCTTAGCGGGGAAGAGACCCAGTACTTC. Translated, it gives CASSFLSGEETQYF.

The table lists this clonotype with a few counts. The chain employs TRBV6-2 or TRBV6-3 and TRBJ2-7, with 8 bases matching TRBD1. The CDR3 contains 15 residues. V lost 6 bases to trimming and J lost 4 bases; unmatched junction nucleotides: 11. Germline loops: CDR1 MNHEY, CDR2 SVGEGT. CDR3: CASRGVTGARYEQYV. CDR3 nucleotides: TGTGCCAGCAGAGGTGTGACAGGGGCACGGTACGAGCAGTACGTC.

This clonotype was observed a few times. The chain employs TRBV10-3 and TRBJ2-2, with 10 bases lining up with TRBD1. This CDR3 is 15 amino acids long. Trimming cost V 3 bases and J 6 bases; bases outside gene matches: 4. Germline CDR1 ENHRY, CDR2 SYGVKD. The CDR3 sequence: CAISDGQGVAGELFF. Here the CDR3 DNA reads TGTGCCATCAGTGACGGACAGGGGGTAGCCGGGGAGCTGTTTTTT.

This clonotype was observed a handful of times. The gene calls are TRBV7-6 and TRBJ2-7; TRBD2 agrees at 9 bases. Germline V lookup: CDR1 SGHVS, CDR2 FNYEAQ. This CDR3 spans 16 amino acids. The J segment lost 3 bases and the V segment lost 4 bases, leaving 10 bases of the junction unmatched. The CDR3 nucleotides read TGTGCCAGCAGCTCCGCTAGCGGGGAGAAGTACTACGAGCAGTACTTC. The encoded protein is CASSSASGEKYYEQYF.

The chain carries TRBV5-4 and TRBJ2-7; 7 nucleotides agree with TRBD1. The CDR3 extends over 14 amino acids. V lost 4 bases, J lost 0 bases, and 4 bases stayed unmatched. Germline loops: CDR1 SGHNT, CDR2 YYREEE (reference sequence). The CDR3 spells CASSLRDSSYEQYF. The DNA for the CDR3 is TGTGCCAGCAGCCTCCGGGACAGCTCCTACGAGCAGTACTTC.

The chain combines TRBV9 with TRBJ2-1; TRBD1 is a possible D gene (6 bases). Germline lookup yields CDR1 SGDLS and CDR2 YYNGEE. The CDR3 has 16 amino acids. Trimming left V 5 bases short and J 3 bases short, with 18 bases between. DNA of the CDR3: TGTGCCAGCAGTGGGGACACGACCTACGTCTACAATGAGCAGTTCTTC. It specifies CASSGDTTYVYNEQFF.

CDR3 protein: CASSLSSGGAEDEQFF. For the CDR3, the DNA is TGTGCCAGCAGCCTTTCTAGCGGGGGGGCCGAGGATGAGCAGTTCTTC. This chain links TRBV4-2 with TRBJ2-1, with 12 bases identical to TRBD2. In germline, CDR1 is LGHNA, CDR2 YNFKEQ. This CDR3 is built from 16 residues. With 4 bases clipped from V and 8 bases from J, the junction kept 9 bases outside the gene matches.

This clonotype occurred many times. The chain links TRBV7-9 to TRBJ2-5; D may correspond to TRBD1 or TRBD2 (6 bases each). Germline V gene lookup returns CDR1 SEHNR and CDR2 FQNEAQ (reference sequence). CDR3 length: 17 residues. Trimming cost V 4 bases and J 2 bases, with 20 bases left between them. CDR3 in DNA: TGTGCCAGCAGCTCTTGGTCCGGGGGCACCCCACAAGAGACCCAGTACTTC. Its translation: CASSSWSGGTPQETQYF.

The chain links TRBV18 to TRBJ1-1, with 9 bases that match TRBD1. This CDR3 spans 14 amino acids. Germline CDR1 is KGHSH and CDR2 is LQKENI. The V gene end was trimmed by 4 bases and the J gene end by 4 bases; junction bases not matched to a gene: 4. CDR3 sequence: CASSQATGGTEAFF. The CDR3 DNA reads TGTGCCAGCTCACAAGCGACAGGGGGCACTGAAGCTTTCTTT.

The chain carries TRBV20-1 and TRBJ1-6; a weak D match, TRBD1 (5 bases). This CDR3 has 14 amino acids. The germline gives CDR1 DFQATT, CDR2 SNEGSKA (reference sequence). V was pared by 5 bases and J by 7 bases, with 15 bases between. The CDR3 coding sequence is TGCAGTGCTCACGGGCAGGGTCTAAATTCACCCCTCCACTTT. It specifies CSAHGQGLNSPLHF.

The sample holds a few counts of this clonotype. The CDR3 protein is CASSPGPSKQPQHF. CDR3 coding DNA: TGTGCCAGCAGTCCGGGTCCAAGTAAACAGCCCCAGCATTTT. The rearrangement joins TRBV28 to TRBJ1-5; D remains unclear. The CDR3 totals 14 residues. Germline V gene sequence: CDR1 MDHEN, CDR2 SYDVKM. Trimming pared 5 bases from V and 7 bases from J, leaving 15 bases between.

J is TRBJ2-3 and V is TRBV27; 7 bases match TRBD1. Trimming at V came to 2 bases and at J to 2 bases, leaving 4 bases not matched to a gene. CDR1 is MNHEY, CDR2 SMNVEV, per germline (reference sequence). The CDR3 has 15 amino acids. CDR3 residues: CASSLGGQITDTQYF. The CDR3, as DNA: TGTGCCAGCAGTTTAGGGGGACAGATCACAGATACGCAGTATTTT.

This chain links TRBV6-2 or TRBV6-3 with TRBJ2-3; TRBD2 agrees at 7 bases. CDR1 is MNHEY, CDR2 SVGEGT, per germline. The J segment lost 14 bases and the V segment lost 1 base, leaving 15 bases of the junction unmatched. This CDR3 is 15 amino acids long. CDR3 residues: CASSYFEKLAGEPYF. DNA for the CDR3: TGTGCCAGCAGTTACTTCGAAAAACTGGCGGGAGAACCGTATTTT.

This sequence joins TRBV4-3 and TRBJ2-1; a weak D match, TRBD1 (6 bases). The CDR3 covers 19 residues. In germline, CDR1 is LGHNA, CDR2 YSLEER. V gave up 0 bases and J gave up 4 bases, with 22 bases separating them. As DNA, the CDR3 is TGCGCCAGCAGCCAAGAGGGACACCTAAGGGGATCTCCGTACAATGAGCAGTTCTTC. The encoded protein is CASSQEGHLRGSPYNEQFF.

The chain has TRBV6-6 and TRBJ1-2, with D perhaps matching TRBD1 (5 bases). CDR1 is MNHNY, CDR2 SVGAGI, per germline (reference sequence). The CDR3 has 16 amino acids. With 7 bases removed from V and 4 bases from J, the gap between germline ends came to 22 bases. CDR3 in amino acids: CASILNRDSPSYGYTF. In DNA, the CDR3 is TGTGCCAGCATATTAAACCGGGACTCTCCTTCCTATGGCTACACCTTC.

This clonotype is a singleton in its sample. V gene TRBV7-1 combines with J gene TRBJ1-1, with D possibly matching TRBD1 (5 bases). TRBV7-1 is known as an ORF, though its function is uncertain. The CDR3 length is 13 residues. V lost 6 bases and J 5 bases, leaving 13 bases between the germline ends. The CDR3 nucleotides read TGTGCCAGCAGGGGGATGGACATAACTGAAGCTTTCTTT. Encoded protein: CASRGMDITEAFF.

This clonotype was picked up many times. The V call is TRBV7-8, the J call TRBJ2-1; a possible D gene is TRBD1 (5 bases). Trimming took 0 bases from V and 4 from J, leaving 13 bases between them. CDR1 is SGHVS and CDR2 is FQNEAQ in the germline V gene. The CDR3 consists of 16 residues. CDR3 loop: CASSLARRGPYNEQFF. The CDR3 DNA reads TGTGCCAGCAGCTTAGCGAGAAGGGGTCCTTACAATGAGCAGTTCTTC. Combining the CDR3 with reference TRBV7-8 and TRBJ2-1 gives the whole variable domain GAGVSQSPRYKVAKRGQDVALRCDPISGHVSLFWYQQALGQGPEFLTYFQNEAQLDKSGLPSDRFFAERPEGSVSTLKIQRTQQEDSAVYLCASSLARRGPYNEQFFGPGTRLTVL.

CDR3: CASSWPGAAGQDNEQFF. CDR3 sequence (DNA): TGTGCCAGCAGTTGGCCCGGGGCGGCAGGGCAGGACAATGAGCAGTTCTTC. The rearrangement uses TRBV6-8 and TRBJ2-1; the D gene could be TRBD1 or TRBD2 (5 bases each). Trimming pared 4 bases from V and 5 bases from J, leaving 21 bases between. Per the germline V gene, CDR1 is MNHGY and CDR2 is SAAAGT. The length of the CDR3 is 17 residues.

This clonotype was seen more than once but under ten times. This chain uses TRBV3-1 with TRBJ2-5; D unclear. V dropped 0 bases and J dropped 6 bases, with 8 bases sitting between them. The CDR3 totals 13 residues. Germline loops: CDR1 LGHDT, CDR2 YNNKEL (reference sequence). The CDR3 coding sequence is TGTGCCAGCAGCCAAGAGAGCCCCCAGACCCAGTACTTC. This gives the protein CASSQESPQTQYF.

The count of this clonotype is one. V and J are TRBV14 and TRBJ2-5; maybe TRBD1 (6 bases). V was trimmed by 5 bases and J by 0 bases, leaving 16 bases between them. The germline CDR1 and CDR2 sequences are SGHDN and FVKESK. The CDR3 sequence is 16 residues long. CDR3 loop: CASSYVSGTYQETQYF. The CDR3 DNA is TGTGCCAGCAGCTACGTCTCGGGGACATACCAAGAGACCCAGTACTTC.

This clonotype was recorded a few times. The chain recombines TRBV25-1 with TRBJ2-2; D remains ambiguous. This CDR3 has 12 residues. V was cut by 3 bases and J by 6 bases, with 5 bases left in between. Per germline, CDR1 MGHDK and CDR2 SYGVNS. The CDR3 DNA reads as TGTGCCAGCAGTGAGTCCCCCGGGGAGCTGTTTTTT. Its translation is CASSESPGELFF.

This clonotype has more than one count but fewer than ten. The genes are TRBV5-6 and TRBJ2-1; no definite D call. The CDR3 runs 15 residues. The V gene lost 2 bases and the J gene lost 4 bases, with 13 bases spanning the gap. CDR1 SGHDT and CDR2 YYEEEE come from the germline V gene. The chain's CDR3 is CASSFGSDPYNEQFF. Written as DNA, the CDR3 is TGTGCCAGCAGCTTCGGCTCCGACCCGTACAATGAGCAGTTCTTC.

The CDR3 reads CSARTSGGDIQYF. The CDR3 nucleotides read TGCAGTGCTAGGACTAGCGGGGGGGACATTCAGTACTTC. The V call is TRBV20-1, the J call TRBJ2-4, with 14 bases that match TRBD2. J gave up 8 bases and V 3 bases, and 0 bases lay outside the gene matches. The CDR3 consists of 13 residues. The germline V gene encodes CDR1 DFQATT and CDR2 SNEGSKA (reference sequence).

This sequence joins TRBV4-1 and TRBJ2-2, with 10 bases that match TRBD2. The V gene's germline CDR1 is MGHRA and CDR2 YSYEKL. CDR3 length equals 18 residues. Losses at the gene ends were 4 bases for V and 5 bases for J; bases not matched to a gene: 13. CDR3 DNA: TGCGCCAGCAGCCCAGGACTAGCGGTTGCGGGATGGACCGGGGAGCTGTTTTTT. This encodes CASSPGLAVAGWTGELFF.